The source of this T cell receptor beta chain is a study of blood T cell repertoires in COVID-19. TCRdb's table, derived via immunoSEQ multiplex PCR, lists solely in-frame clones and lacks some. The table records about 35,000 clones, approximately 89% of them present only once. The CDR3 totals 13 residues. The germline V gene has CDR1 LGHDT and CDR2 YNNKEL (reference sequence). V trimming: 4 bases; J trimming: 6 bases; junction bases outside the gene matches: 5. The clonotype comes from a man in his sixties with active or convalescent COVID-19. The sample taken for sequencing was peripheral blood. This chain joins TRBV3-1 (or the pseudogene TRBV3-2) and TRBJ1-1; 7 bases fit TRBD1. The CDR3 DNA reads TGTGCCAGCAGCCTTCAGGGGGGCGCTGAAGCTTTCTTT. This gives the protein CASSLQGGAEAFF.